Each of the 22 T cell receptor beta chains below was sequenced from the same sample in a study of T cells in localized non-small cell lung cancer. Libraries were prepared by immunoSEQ multiplex PCR; TCRdb keeps only in-frame clonotypes and omits some of them. The table records about 3,400 clones, about 32% of them present only once. This material consisted of lung tumor tissue, taken before any cancer treatment. These receptors were collected from a female donor over 55 with stage I lung adenocarcinoma.

The CDR3, as DNA: TGCGCCAGCAGCTTGTTAGGGGGACCTAGCACAGATACGCAGTATTTT. As protein: CASSLLGGPSTDTQYF. The chain combines TRBV5-1 with TRBJ2-3, with D perhaps matching TRBD1 (6 bases). Trimming shortened V by 1 base and J by 0 bases, and 12 bases separated the two germline ends. In germline, CDR1 is SGHRS, CDR2 YFSETQ. The CDR3 sequence is 16 residues long.

This sequence joins TRBV6-8 and TRBJ1-4; 8 positions match TRBD1. The junction had 10 bases not matched to a gene; V was cut back by 5 bases and J by 8 bases. Germline CDR1 and CDR2: MNHGY and SAAAGT. The CDR3 is 15 residues long. CDR3 nucleotides: TGTGCCAGCAGTATACGAACAGGGGGAAACGAAAAACTGTTTTTT. This codes for CASSIRTGGNEKLFF.

The V gene is TRBV18, the J gene TRBJ1-1; D is undetermined. The CDR3 is 17 amino acids. V lost 1 base to trimming and J lost 5 bases, with 20 bases between them. Per germline, CDR1 KGHSH and CDR2 LQKENI. This CDR3 is CASSPLEPRNLETEAFF. CDR3 coding DNA: TGTGCCAGCTCACCACTGGAACCCAGGAACCTTGAGACTGAAGCTTTCTTT.

This clone has ten or more counts. The rearrangement links TRBV11-3 to TRBJ2-7; the match to TRBD1 covers 9 bases. V was clipped by 5 bases and J by 9 bases; unmatched bases: 11. Per germline, CDR1 SGHNT and CDR2 YENEEA. The CDR3 is made up of 14 amino acids. CDR3 DNA sequence: TGTGCCAGCAGCCCTCAAGGGACAGGGCCCTGGCAGTACTTC. It codes for CASSPQGTGPWQYF.

V usage is TRBV6-8 and J usage is TRBJ2-5, with D hard to call. The V end was cut by 5 bases, the J end by 5 bases, with 9 bases between. Germline values: CDR1 MNHGY, CDR2 SAAAGT. This CDR3 region has 12 residues. The CDR3 loop is CASSPNAETQYF. The CDR3 DNA reads TGTGCCAGCAGTCCGAATGCGGAGACCCAGTACTTC.

This clone was detected only a few times. The chain carries TRBV11-3 and TRBJ1-1, with TRBD1 as a possible D gene (5 bases). The germline V gene has CDR1 SGHNT and CDR2 YENEEA. The CDR3 sequence is 15 residues long. Trimming took 5 bases from V and 1 from J, leaving 14 bases between them. DNA for the CDR3: TGTGCCAGCAGCCGAGAAGGGGCCCCGAACACTGAAGCTTTCTTT. Its protein is CASSREGAPNTEAFF.

This clone is labeled medium-sized. The chain uses TRBV9 and TRBJ2-5; 7 bases match TRBD2. Germline assignment: CDR1 SGDLS and CDR2 YYNGEE. The CDR3 runs to 12 residues. V shed 4 bases and J 5 bases; nucleotides not matched to a gene: 2. The CDR3 loop is CASSPGGETQYF. The DNA of the CDR3 is TGTGCCAGCAGCCCGGGGGGTGAGACCCAGTACTTC.

This rearrangement joins TRBV9 to TRBJ1-4, with D possibly matching TRBD1 (5 bases). CDR1 and CDR2 from the germline V gene are SGDLS and YYNGEE. V lost 0 bases to trimming and J lost 6 bases, with 12 bases between them. The CDR3 contains 15 residues. CDR3 bases: TGTGCCAGCAGCGTAGGGGGACGGAGAGATGAAAAACTGTTTTTT. Its protein product is CASSVGGRRDEKLFF.

This clone has a handful of counts. The chain uses TRBV11-3 and TRBJ2-2, with TRBD1 matching over 7 bases. Looked up from germline, CDR1 is SGHNT and CDR2 is YENEEA. J was trimmed by 2 bases and V by 2 bases; bases with no gene match: 5. The CDR3 runs 16 residues. Here the CDR3 reads CASSLPAGGNTGELFF. In DNA form, the CDR3 reads TGTGCCAGCAGCTTACCCGCAGGGGGAAACACCGGGGAGCTGTTTTTT.

By share, this clone counts as large. The chain couples TRBV6-8 to TRBJ1-2; a weak D match, TRBD1 (6 bases). This CDR3 has 14 amino acids. Germline V gene lookup returns CDR1 MNHGY and CDR2 SAAAGT. The ends were cut back, 6 bases at V and 0 bases at J, with 11 bases in the middle. The CDR3 is CASRPGQSNYGYTF. The CDR3 DNA follows: TGTGCCAGCAGGCCTGGACAGTCTAACTATGGCTACACCTTC.

This clone was seen a few times. CDR3 sequence: CASSSAHRNRNYGYTF. As DNA, the CDR3 is TGTGCCAGCAGTTCAGCCCATCGCAACAGGAACTATGGCTACACCTTC. The rearrangement links TRBV6-8 to TRBJ1-2, with D perhaps matching TRBD1 (5 bases). V was cut by 4 bases and J by 2 bases, with 17 bases left in between. This CDR3 is built from 16 residues. Germline V gene lookup returns CDR1 MNHGY and CDR2 SAAAGT.

This chain uses TRBV7-1 with TRBJ1-2; D is unresolved. TRBV7-1 counts as an open reading frame of uncertain function. CDR3 length equals 15 residues. V lost 4 bases and J lost 4, with 16 bases in between. CDR3 sequence reads: CASSLYLQSSYGYTF. As DNA, the CDR3 is TGTGCCAGCAGCTTATATCTTCAGTCTTCCTATGGCTACACCTTC.

The V and J genes are TRBV11-3 and TRBJ2-2; 7 nucleotides align to TRBD1. V was pared by 5 bases and J by 3 bases, with 9 bases of the junction left unmatched. The V gene's germline CDR1 is SGHNT and CDR2 YENEEA. The length of the CDR3 is 16 residues. The CDR3 sequence: CASSQVSQGDTGELFF. The CDR3 bases are TGTGCCAGCAGCCAAGTGTCCCAGGGGGACACCGGGGAGCTGTTTTTT.

The chain couples TRBV6-8 to TRBJ2-4, with 8 positions matching TRBD1. Losses at the gene ends were 8 bases for V and 5 bases for J; bases not matched to a gene: 8. The CDR3 is made up of 14 amino acids. Germline loops: CDR1 MNHGY, CDR2 SAAAGT. The CDR3 protein is CASGAGTGQNIQYF. The CDR3 DNA follows: TGTGCCAGCGGGGCAGGGACAGGACAAAACATTCAGTACTTC.

This clone was seen only a few times. The chain combines TRBV6-8 with TRBJ2-1; TRBD2 aligns across 12 bases. Germline CDR1 and CDR2: MNHGY and SAAAGT. Trimming at V came to 7 bases and at J to 7 bases, leaving 14 bases not matched to a gene. The CDR3 runs 17 residues. The DNA of the CDR3 is TGTGCCAGCACATCTAGGCCTGGACTAGCGGGGTATAATGAGCAGTTCTTC. This translates into CASTSRPGLAGYNEQFF.

This CDR3 reads CASSYSSGQAYEQYF. The CDR3 DNA is TGTGCCAGCAGTTACTCTTCGGGACAGGCCTACGAGCAGTACTTC. The V gene is TRBV6-8, the J gene TRBJ2-7, with 8 bases matching TRBD1. Germline V lookup: CDR1 MNHGY, CDR2 SAAAGT. The CDR3 spans 15 residues. V lost 0 bases, J lost 2 bases, and 3 bases stayed unmatched.

This clone appeared a few times. The V gene is TRBV6-8, the J gene TRBJ1-1; 8 nucleotides match TRBD1. V gave up 10 bases and J gave up 3 bases; unmatched junction bases: 10. The length of the CDR3 is 14 residues. Germline CDR1 MNHGY, CDR2 SAAAGT. The CDR3 region is CAIGQRQGYTEAFF. The CDR3 nucleotides are TGTGCCATCGGTCAAAGACAGGGGTACACTGAAGCTTTCTTT.

By sample share, this clone is medium-sized (0.01 to 0.1%). This rearrangement joins TRBV9 to TRBJ2-7; the match to TRBD2 covers 10 bases. There are 15 residues in the CDR3. The junction had 9 bases not matched to a gene; V was cut back by 3 bases and J by 6 bases. Germline V lookup: CDR1 SGDLS, CDR2 YYNGEE. This chain's CDR3 is CASSGGAGGPVEQYF. The CDR3 coding sequence is TGTGCCAGCAGCGGAGGAGCGGGGGGGCCAGTCGAGCAGTACTTC.

V is TRBV6-8 and J is TRBJ1-2; D possibly corresponds to TRBD1 (6 bases). Trimming cost V 5 bases and J 8 bases, with 33 bases left between them. Germline V CDR1 and CDR2: MNHGY, SAAAGT. CDR3 length: 19 residues. The CDR3 reads CASSQPLSGTTRKAGGYTF. The CDR3 DNA reads as TGTGCCAGCAGTCAGCCACTCTCCGGGACAACGCGAAAGGCTGGGGGCTACACCTTC.

The chain recombines TRBV19 with TRBJ1-1; D might be TRBD1 (5 bases). The CDR3 is made up of 15 amino acids. V lost 3 bases to trimming and J lost 1 base, with 12 bases between them. Germline V gives CDR1 LNHDA, CDR2 SQIVND (reference sequence). CDR3 sequence reads: CASSIVGTSNTEAFF. CDR3 bases: TGTGCCAGTAGTATCGTTGGGACCTCGAACACTGAAGCTTTCTTT.

This clone was seen a single time. The chain has TRBV14 and TRBJ2-1; tentative D call: TRBD1 (5 bases). Germline CDR1 SGHDN, CDR2 FVKESK. The CDR3 runs 14 residues. V dropped 3 bases and J dropped 4 bases, with 10 bases sitting between them. The DNA for the CDR3 is TGTGCCAGCAGCCAGATGACAGTTTACAATGAGCAGTTCTTC. This encodes CASSQMTVYNEQFF.

This clone is medium-sized (0.01 to 0.1%). This sequence joins TRBV6-8 and TRBJ1-1, with no clear D. Germline CDR1 and CDR2: MNHGY and SAAAGT. The ends were cut back, 6 bases at V and 5 bases at J, with 10 bases in the middle. The CDR3 is 12 amino acids. The CDR3 sequence: CASRVRGTEAFF. In DNA, the CDR3 is TGTGCCAGCAGAGTAAGAGGGACTGAAGCTTTCTTT.